These 2 T cell receptor beta chains originate from one sample sequenced in a study of graft-versus-host responses after intestinal transplantation. TCRdb keeps only in-frame clones here, not all; method: immunoSEQ multiplex PCR. The sample carries fewer than 20,000 clones, under 85% recorded once. Both intraepithelial and lamina propria lymphocytes were released by processing graft tissue. The sample here was ileum tissue, taken 450 to 490 days after intestinal transplant. These receptors were taken from a human patient who received an intestinal transplant, so some T cells may come from the graft donor.

The genes are TRBV4-2 and TRBJ1-4; 9 bases line up with TRBD1. This CDR3 contains 16 residues. The J segment lost 5 bases and the V segment lost 0 bases, leaving 4 bases of the junction unmatched. Per germline, CDR1 LGHNA and CDR2 YNFKEQ. The CDR3: CASSQEGGTGNEKLFF. In DNA form, the CDR3 reads TGTGCCAGCAGCCAAGAGGGGGGGACAGGGAATGAAAAACTGTTTTTT.

This chain joins TRBV4-1 and TRBJ2-7; 8 nucleotides agree with TRBD2. Germline V lookup: CDR1 MGHRA, CDR2 YSYEKL. The CDR3 runs 15 residues. V lost 4 bases, J lost 0 bases, and 5 bases stayed unmatched. The CDR3 is CASSPSGGLSYEQYF. For the CDR3, the DNA is TGCGCCAGCAGCCCGAGCGGGGGCCTCTCCTACGAGCAGTACTTC.